This TCR beta chain was identified during a study of CD8 T cells in Susac syndrome. RNA amounts of roughly 0.45 to 1 ug underwent reverse transcription with random hexamers. An immunoSEQ multiplex PCR generated amplified TCR beta CDR3 products spanning 54 Vbeta and 13 Jbeta. TCRdb reprocessed the immunoSEQ multiplex PCR reads via MiXCR and lists one record per CDR3 protein. The sample holds about 210,000 distinct CDR3 sequences, approximately 93% seen once. Blood CD8+ and CD4+ T cells underwent high-throughput TCR beta sequencing. Healthy donors were controls matched for age and sex. Negative isolation was used for CD8+ and CD4+ T cells and FACS enrichment for TEMRA cells. The CDR3 runs to 15 residues. Trimming took 6 bases from V and 5 from J, leaving 16 bases between them. CDR1 SNHLY and CDR2 FYNNEI come from the germline V gene.

The specimen was CD4+ T cells from PBMCs. This rearrangement joins TRBV2 to TRBJ2-2; D may be TRBD1 (6 bases). The TCR comes from a human donor in good health. DNA for the CDR3: TGTGCCAGCAGGGGGGTCACAGGGCGAACCGGGGAGCTGTTTTTT. The encoded protein is CASRGVTGRTGELFF.